Shown below are 23 T cell receptor beta chains from a single sample sequenced in a study of T cell repertoires in cytomegalovirus infection. Each CDR3 protein gets one entry after TCRdb re-called the reads with MiXCR. Altogether hundreds of thousands of distinct CDR3 sequences are present, roughly a third being singletons, with the ten largest covering 17%. Antigen specificity for these receptors is unknown. The sequenced sample was cultured PBMCs, obtained from culture after CMV antigen stimulation. The receptors come from a human donor in good health (CMV status not recorded). Some clones in this sample may be carry-over from other donors' samples.

The CDR3 region is CASSLGPSSYEQYF. The CDR3 region has the DNA TGTGCCAGCAGTTTAGGTCCTTCTTCCTACGAGCAGTACTTC. The genes are TRBV12-3 or TRBV12-4 and TRBJ2-7; D remains ambiguous. V was shortened by 1 base and J by 1 base, with 8 bases between the two germline ends. The length of the CDR3 is 14 residues.

This clonotype was seen a handful of times. The V call is TRBV7-8, the J call TRBJ2-7; the match to TRBD2 covers 12 bases. Germline V gene data show CDR1 as SGHVS and CDR2 as FQNEAQ. The CDR3 spans 14 residues. V lost 5 bases to trimming and J lost 3 bases; unmatched junction nucleotides: 2. CDR3 DNA: TGTGCCAGCAGCGGGGGACTAGCGGGCTACGAGCAGTACTTC. Protein: CASSGGLAGYEQYF. Using reference TRBV7-8 and TRBJ2-7 for the parts outside the CDR3, the full variable domain is GAGVSQSPRYKVAKRGQDVALRCDPISGHVSLFWYQQALGQGPEFLTYFQNEAQLDKSGLPSDRFFAERPEGSVSTLKIQRTQQEDSAVYLCASSGGLAGYEQYFGPGTRLTVT.

At least ten counts were recorded for this clonotype. The chain links TRBV7-2 to TRBJ2-3; TRBD1 matches 12 bases. Trimming cost V 5 bases and J 4 bases; bases outside gene matches: 4. Germline V gives CDR1 SGHTA, CDR2 FQGNSA. The CDR3 extends over 15 amino acids. CDR3 loop: CASSAGQGASDTQYF. The CDR3 bases are TGTGCCAGCAGCGCGGGACAGGGGGCTTCAGATACGCAGTATTTT.

This clonotype was seen a handful of times. This chain joins TRBV24-1 and TRBJ2-1; D unclear. Germline values: CDR1 KGHDR, CDR2 SFDVKD. Trimming left V 4 bases short and J 5 bases short, with 8 bases between. This CDR3 has 13 residues. The DNA for the CDR3 is TGTGCCACCAGTGAATGGCGGAACAATGAGCAGTTCTTC. This encodes CATSEWRNNEQFF.

This clonotype was recorded a few times. The V gene is TRBV6-2 or TRBV6-3, the J gene TRBJ2-3; the D is unclear. Germline assignment: CDR1 MNHEY and CDR2 SVGEGT. V was clipped by 6 bases and J by 7 bases, with 11 bases between them. The CDR3 is 12 residues long. The CDR3 nucleotides read TGTGCCAGCAGCCAGCTCGGGTATACGCAGTATTTT. This gives the protein CASSQLGYTQYF.

This sequence joins TRBV7-8 and TRBJ1-4, with TRBD1 as a possible D gene (6 bases). V was trimmed by 4 bases and J by 8 bases, leaving 14 bases between them. The CDR3 consists of 14 residues. Germline-derived CDR1 and CDR2 are SGHVS and FQNEAQ. Written as DNA, the CDR3 is TGTGCCAGCAGCTGGGGGCAGGGTGAGGAAAAACTGTTTTTT. It yields the protein CASSWGQGEEKLFF.

This clonotype turned up a few times. V gene TRBV7-2 combines with J gene TRBJ2-3; D gene uncertain. The CDR3 loop spans 13 amino acids. The V end was cut by 5 bases, the J end by 4 bases, with 10 bases between. Germline CDR1 and CDR2: SGHTA and FQGNSA. CDR3 sequence (DNA): TGTGCCAGCAGCAGAATAGTAGCAGATACGCAGTATTTT. Encoded protein: CASSRIVADTQYF.

A few counts support this clonotype. The rearrangement joins TRBV4-1 to TRBJ2-7, with D perhaps TRBD1 (5 bases). V lost 6 bases, J lost 4 bases, and 13 bases lay in between. Germline V gene sequence: CDR1 MGHRA, CDR2 YSYEKL. The CDR3 length is 13 residues. The CDR3 region has the DNA TGCGCCAGCAGTCCAGTGCAGGGTTACGAGCAGTACTTC. Its translation: CASSPVQGYEQYF.

This sequence joins TRBV20-1 and TRBJ2-3; tentative D call: TRBD1 (5 bases). V lost 4 bases to trimming and J lost 6 bases, with 17 bases between them. Germline V CDR1 and CDR2: DFQATT, SNEGSKA (reference sequence). The CDR3 is made up of 14 amino acids. CDR3 nucleotide sequence: TGCAGTGCTACCCTAGACCCCGCAGGGGATACGCAGTATTTT. This encodes CSATLDPAGDTQYF.

This clonotype has a handful of counts. The chain recombines TRBV10-3 with TRBJ2-1; 13 nucleotides match TRBD2. Germline trimming cut 7 bases from V and 0 bases from J; bases unmatched to any gene: 6. CDR1 and CDR2 from the germline V gene are ENHRY and SYGVKD. The CDR3 covers 17 residues. The CDR3, as DNA: TGTGCCATCAAAGAGACTAGCGGGAGGTCCTCCTACAATGAGCAGTTCTTC. Encoded protein: CAIKETSGRSSYNEQFF.

This clonotype appeared many times. The chain combines TRBV7-2 with TRBJ2-3, with D tentatively TRBD2 (6 bases). CDR3 length: 15 amino acids. Trimming took 0 bases from V and 7 from J, leaving 14 bases between them. CDR1 SGHTA and CDR2 FQGNSA come from the germline V gene. CDR3 amino acids: CASSLAPGTRNTQYF. The CDR3 DNA reads TGTGCCAGCAGCTTAGCCCCCGGGACTCGGAATACGCAGTATTTT.

This chain uses TRBV7-3 with TRBJ2-3, with D possibly being TRBD2 (5 bases). CDR1 and CDR2 (germline): SGHTA, FQGTGA. Trimming took 6 bases from V and 3 from J, leaving 13 bases between them. This CDR3 has 14 amino acids. The CDR3 DNA follows: TGTGCCAGCAGTTCCGGGGTAACGACAGATACGCAGTATTTT. It translates to CASSSGVTTDTQYF.

The sample holds a few counts of this clonotype. The chain employs TRBV19 and TRBJ1-1, with D unclear. The germline V gene has CDR1 LNHDA and CDR2 SQIVND (reference sequence). The CDR3 sequence is 10 residues long. Trimming cost V 9 bases and J 4 bases, with 6 bases left between them. CDR3 nucleotide sequence: TGTGCCAGCCGGGTCACTGAAGCTTTCTTT. Its translation is CASRVTEAFF. Combining the CDR3 with reference TRBV19 and TRBJ1-1 gives the whole variable domain DGGITQSPKYLFRKEGQNVTLSCEQNLNHDAMYWYRQDPGQGLRLIYYSQIVNDFQKGDIAEGYSVSREKKESFPLTVTSAQKNPTAFYLCASRVTEAFFGQGTRLTVV.

The CDR3 protein is CASSLGQGRDEQYV. In DNA, the CDR3 is TGTGCCAGCAGCTTGGGACAGGGCAGGGACGAGCAGTACGTC. The V and J genes are TRBV7-2 and TRBJ2-7; TRBD1 aligns across 9 bases. The germline V gene has CDR1 SGHTA and CDR2 FQGNSA. The CDR3 has 14 amino acids. Trimming at V came to 3 bases and at J to 5 bases, leaving 5 bases not matched to a gene.

This clonotype was counted ten times or more. The V gene is TRBV12-3 or TRBV12-4, the J gene TRBJ2-2; D might be TRBD1 (5 bases). The CDR3 runs to 14 residues. With 10 bases removed from V and 2 bases from J, the gap between germline ends came to 14 bases. DNA for the CDR3: TGTGCCACCCGGGCAGGGCTAAACACCGGGGAGCTGTTTTTT. Amino acids: CATRAGLNTGELFF.

This clonotype was observed many times. One end of the junction varies from germline; a read error may be responsible. The chain has TRBV7-2 and TRBJ2-1; 11 nucleotides line up with TRBD2. Germline CDR1 SGHTA, CDR2 FQGNSA. This CDR3 contains 14 residues. Here the CDR3 DNA reads TGTGCCAGCAGCTTATATTTAGCGGGAGGGCCCCCGATCTTC. It is translated as CASSLYLAGGPPIF.

This clonotype appeared a few times. The chain is built from TRBV6-2 or TRBV6-3 and TRBJ2-7; D remains ambiguous. The ends were cut back, 7 bases at V and 3 bases at J, with 7 bases in the middle. This CDR3 has 11 amino acids. In germline, CDR1 is MNHEY, CDR2 SVGEGT. The CDR3 sequence: CASKNFYEQYF. DNA of the CDR3: TGTGCCAGCAAAAATTTCTACGAGCAGTACTTC.

This clonotype was observed a few times. The genes are TRBV12-3 or TRBV12-4 and TRBJ2-7; D gene unclear. V was clipped by 2 bases and J by 1 base, with 15 bases between them. The CDR3 loop spans 16 amino acids. CDR3 DNA sequence: TGTGCCAGCAGTTTAAGCCTATCCGGGTTTTCCTACGAGCAGTACGTC. Protein sequence: CASSLSLSGFSYEQYV.

This chain uses TRBV7-9 with TRBJ1-1; tentatively, D is TRBD1 (6 bases). CDR1 is SEHNR and CDR2 is FQNEAQ in the germline V gene (reference sequence). The CDR3 is made up of 14 amino acids. V was clipped by 5 bases and J by 5 bases, with 15 bases between them. The CDR3 sequence is CASSLDRVQTEAFF. Here the CDR3 DNA reads TGTGCCAGCAGCCTGGACAGAGTTCAGACTGAAGCTTTCTTT.

This clonotype was found a few times. The chain recombines TRBV6-5 with TRBJ2-2; 8 bases are a match to TRBD2. The CDR3 loop spans 18 amino acids. Germline V gene lookup returns CDR1 MNHEY and CDR2 SVGAGI. J lost 6 bases, V lost 3 bases, and 15 bases had no gene match. CDR3 bases: TGTGCCAGCAGTTATATGACGGGAGGGATTGGGAGGGCCGGGGAGCTGTTTTTT. It yields the protein CASSYMTGGIGRAGELFF.

The rearrangement uses TRBV6-5 and TRBJ2-1, with 10 bases matching TRBD2. The CDR3 runs 15 residues. Trimming at V came to 2 bases and at J to 8 bases, leaving 6 bases not matched to a gene. Germline CDR1 reads MNHEY; CDR2 reads SVGAGI. The CDR3 sequence: CASSYLAGASDEQFF. The CDR3 DNA sequence: TGTGCCAGCAGTTACCTAGCGGGAGCATCGGATGAGCAGTTCTTC.

V usage is TRBV30 and J usage is TRBJ1-1; D is possibly TRBD1 (5 bases). The CDR3 loop spans 13 amino acids. CDR1 and CDR2 from the germline V gene are GTSNPN and SVGIG (reference sequence). Trimming shortened V by 4 bases and J by 5 bases, and 14 bases separated the two germline ends. This chain's CDR3 is CAWTQGSGTEAFF. The CDR3, as DNA: TGTGCCTGGACGCAGGGATCGGGAACTGAAGCTTTCTTT.

This clonotype has a count of ten or more. The chain is built from TRBV6-2 or TRBV6-3 and TRBJ1-1; D remains ambiguous. The CDR3 covers 14 residues. CDR1 and CDR2 (germline): MNHEY, SVGEGT. With 2 bases removed from V and 5 bases from J, the gap between germline ends came to 12 bases. The CDR3 here is CASSYRLGGTEAFF. CDR3 sequence (DNA): TGTGCCAGCAGTTACCGATTGGGAGGAACTGAAGCTTTCTTT.